The clone carrying this T cell receptor beta chain has a single count. V trimming: 4 bases; J trimming: 4 bases; junction bases outside the gene matches: 8. CDR3 length: 14 residues. The germline CDR1 and CDR2 sequences are SGHKS and YYEKEE (reference sequence). This sample was included in a study of blood T cell repertoires in COVID-19. At the level of the study: Sites across the United States, Italy and Spain contributed samples from acute and convalescent COVID-19. T cells, B-cell-depleted T cells, or PBMCs supplied cDNA or gDNA.

Original methodology: It was from reference gene primer amplification that nucleated cell counts were estimated. TCRdb keeps only in-frame clones here, not all; method: immunoSEQ multiplex PCR. From that table come the V and J calls and clone size; the DNA was used to work out D and trimming. The table shows fewer than 150,000 clones, with roughly 84% occurring only once. Sequenced sample: peripheral blood. The sequence derives from a woman aged 35 to 49 with acute or convalescent COVID-19. This sequence joins TRBV5-5 and TRBJ2-7, with 7 bases that match TRBD1. The CDR3 coding sequence is TGTGCCAGCAGCCGTGTTGACAGGGCATACGAGCAGTACTTC. Residues: CASSRVDRAYEQYF.